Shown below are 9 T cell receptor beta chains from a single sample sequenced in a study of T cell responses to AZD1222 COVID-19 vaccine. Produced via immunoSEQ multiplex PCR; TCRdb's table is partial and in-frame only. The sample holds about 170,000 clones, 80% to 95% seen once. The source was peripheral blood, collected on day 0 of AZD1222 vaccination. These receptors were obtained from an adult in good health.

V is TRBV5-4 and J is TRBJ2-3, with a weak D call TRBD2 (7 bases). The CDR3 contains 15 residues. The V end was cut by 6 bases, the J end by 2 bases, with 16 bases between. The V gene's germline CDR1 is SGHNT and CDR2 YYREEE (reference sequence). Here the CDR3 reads CASTRGGAHTDTQYF. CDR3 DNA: TGTGCCAGCACCCGAGGGGGGGCCCACACAGATACGCAGTATTTT. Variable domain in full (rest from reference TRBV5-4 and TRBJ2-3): ETGVTQSPTHLIKTRGQQVTLRCSSQSGHNTVSWYQQALGQGPQFIFQYYREEENGRGNFPPRFSGLQFPNYSSELNVNALELDDSALYLCASTRGGAHTDTQYFGPGTRLTVL.

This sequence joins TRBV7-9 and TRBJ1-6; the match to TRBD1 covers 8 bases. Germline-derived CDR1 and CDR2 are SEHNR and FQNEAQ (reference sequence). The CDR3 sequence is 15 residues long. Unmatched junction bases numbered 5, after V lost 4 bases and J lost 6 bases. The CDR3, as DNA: TGTGCCAGCAGCTCCCAGGGGGCTATTAATTCACCCCTCCACTTT. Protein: CASSSQGAINSPLHF. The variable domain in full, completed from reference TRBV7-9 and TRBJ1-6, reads DTGVSQNPRHKITKRGQNVTFRCDPISEHNRLYWYRQTLGQGPEFLTYFQNEAQLEKSRLLSDRFSAERPKGSFSTLEIQRTEQGDSAMYLCASSSQGAINSPLHFGNGTRLTVT.

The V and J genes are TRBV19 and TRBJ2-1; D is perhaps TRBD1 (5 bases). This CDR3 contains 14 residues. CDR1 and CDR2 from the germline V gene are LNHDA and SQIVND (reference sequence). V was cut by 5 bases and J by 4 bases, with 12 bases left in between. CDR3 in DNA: TGTGCCAGTAGTGAGCGCAGGGCTTACAATGAGCAGTTCTTC. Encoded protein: CASSERRAYNEQFF.

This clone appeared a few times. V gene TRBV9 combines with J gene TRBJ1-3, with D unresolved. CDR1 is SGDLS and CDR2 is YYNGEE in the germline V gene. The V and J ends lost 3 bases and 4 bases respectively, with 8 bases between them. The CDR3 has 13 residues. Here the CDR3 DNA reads TGTGCCAGCAGCGCCTCCACCGGAAACACCATATATTTT. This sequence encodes CASSASTGNTIYF.

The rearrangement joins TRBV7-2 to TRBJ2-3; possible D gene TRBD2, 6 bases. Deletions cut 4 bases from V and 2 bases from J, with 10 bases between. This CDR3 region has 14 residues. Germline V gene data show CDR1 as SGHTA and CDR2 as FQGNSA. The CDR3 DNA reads TGTGCCAGCAGCTCGCGGGGATCCACAGATACGCAGTATTTT. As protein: CASSSRGSTDTQYF.

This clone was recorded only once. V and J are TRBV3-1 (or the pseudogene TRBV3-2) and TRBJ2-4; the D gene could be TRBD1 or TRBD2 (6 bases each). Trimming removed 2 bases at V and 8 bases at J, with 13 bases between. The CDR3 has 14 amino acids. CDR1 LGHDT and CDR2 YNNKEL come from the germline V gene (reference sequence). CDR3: CASSQRGGGDIQYF. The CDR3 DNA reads TGTGCCAGCAGCCAAAGAGGAGGGGGAGACATTCAGTACTTC.

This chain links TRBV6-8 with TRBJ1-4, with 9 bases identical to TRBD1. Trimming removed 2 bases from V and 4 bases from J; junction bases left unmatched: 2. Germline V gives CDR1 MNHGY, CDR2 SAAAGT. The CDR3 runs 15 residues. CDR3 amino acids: CASSYQGQGNEKLFF. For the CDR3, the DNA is TGTGCCAGCAGTTACCAGGGACAGGGTAATGAAAAACTGTTTTTT.

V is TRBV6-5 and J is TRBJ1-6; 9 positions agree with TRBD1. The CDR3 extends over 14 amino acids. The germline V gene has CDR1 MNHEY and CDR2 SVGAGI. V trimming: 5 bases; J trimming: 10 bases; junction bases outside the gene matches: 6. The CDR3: CASSHGQGSSPLHF. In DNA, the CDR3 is TGTGCCAGCAGTCATGGACAGGGGAGCTCACCCCTCCACTTT.

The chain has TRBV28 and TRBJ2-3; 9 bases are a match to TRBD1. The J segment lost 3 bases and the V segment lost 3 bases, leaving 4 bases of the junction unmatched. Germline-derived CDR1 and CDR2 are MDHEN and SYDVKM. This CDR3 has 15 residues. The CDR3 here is CASSLGTGRTDTQYF. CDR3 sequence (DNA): TGTGCCAGCAGTTTGGGGACAGGGAGAACAGATACGCAGTATTTT. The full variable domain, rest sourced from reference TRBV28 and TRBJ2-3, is DVKVTQSSRYLVKRTGEKVFLECVQDMDHENMFWYRQDPGLGLRLIYFSYDVKMKEKGDIPEGYSVSREKKERFSLILESASTNQTSMYLCASSLGTGRTDTQYFGPGTRLTVL.